These 4 T cell receptor gamma chains came from one sample sequenced in a study of Vδ1+ human thymocytes. Study-wide results and caveats: In the thymus, TRG and TRD repertoires looked highly polyclonal with Gaussian CDR3 lengths.

The template was reverse-transcribed extracted RNA. CDR3 amplicons came from multiplex PCR with pooled V-gene forward and constant-region reverse primers. TCRdb made new clone calls on the multiplex PCR reads using CATT. This sample has tens of thousands of gamma-chain clones, with 20% to 25% found just once. Antigens for these TCRs are unknown. Sequenced sample: Vdelta1+ gamma-delta thymocytes from the thymus. As to subset: FACS-sorted CD3+ TCRalphabeta- TCRVdelta1+ TCRVdelta2- thymocytes. These receptors all stem from a girl under three years old who had congenital heart surgery.

This chain uses TRGV3 with TRGJ1 or TRGJ2. CDR1 VTNTFY and CDR2 YDVSTARD come from the germline V gene (reference sequence). V was pared by 6 bases and J by 2 bases, with 4 bases of the junction left unmatched. The CDR3 consists of 12 residues. The CDR3 sequence is CATWSHYYKKLF. The CDR3 DNA reads TGTGCCACCTGGTCGCATTATTATAAGAAACTCTTT.

The chain uses TRGV3 and TRGJP1. The CDR3 is 15 residues long. Trimming at V came to 1 base and at J to 0 bases, leaving 2 bases not matched to a gene. CDR1 is VTNTFY and CDR2 is YDVSTARD in the germline V gene (reference sequence). This CDR3 is CATWDSHTTGWFKIF. For the CDR3, the DNA is TGTGCCACCTGGGACAGCCATACCACTGGTTGGTTCAAGATATTT.

A single count supports this clone. The chain employs TRGV4 and TRGJ1 or TRGJ2. CDR1 is EGSTGY and CDR2 is YDSYTSSV in the germline V gene. The CDR3 is made up of 14 amino acids. Losses at the gene ends were 0 bases for V and 5 bases for J; bases not matched to a gene: 7. The CDR3 bases are TGTGCCACCTGGGATGGGCCGTTGCATTATAAGAAACTCTTT. Protein: CATWDGPLHYKKLF.

V usage is TRGV9 and J usage is TRGJ1 or TRGJ2. The junction had 9 bases not matched to a gene; V was cut back by 2 bases and J by 2 bases. CDR1 and CDR2 from the germline V gene are GITISATS and ISYDGTV (reference sequence). The CDR3 has 15 residues. The CDR3 nucleotides read TGTGCCTTGTGGGAGGCTCCCCTCCATTATTATAAGAAACTCTTT. Protein: CALWEAPLHYYKKLF.